This T cell receptor (beta chain) was identified in a study of regulatory T cells in long-lasting Graves disease. Across the whole study: For a period under 3 months, newly diagnosed Graves' patients had taken antithyroid drugs.

Study-level results: Newly diagnosed patients had higher TCR diversity than persistent Graves' patients did.

Trimming took 0 bases from V and 1 from J, leaving 9 bases between them. The CDR3 runs 15 residues. Germline V lookup: CDR1 LGHDT, CDR2 YNNKEL (reference sequence). This clonotype was seen repeatedly, ten times or more. As yet, its antigen is unknown. In building TCR beta libraries, iRepertoire HTBI primers were used together with Arm-PCR of CDR3 regions. TCRdb called the multiplex PCR reads again in MiXCR, with one record for every CDR3 protein. The data contain more than 300,000 distinct CDR3 sequences, roughly 15% of them singletons. Documented time point: newly diagnosed GD, antithyroid drugs for less than 3 months. The authors made the TCR library using RNA they extracted from PBMCs. These data were also reused for a study on T cells in Graves' hyperthyroidism and ophthalmopathy.

The V gene is TRBV3-1, the J gene TRBJ1-1, with D maybe TRBD1 (5 bases). This material consisted of peripheral blood mononuclear cells (PBMCs), taken at new diagnosis, from a patient treated with antithyroid drugs. The receptor comes from a woman between 18 and 30 years old with Graves disease. The CDR3 DNA follows: TGTGCCAGCAGCCAAGAAGGCGGGGGGAACACTGAAGCTTTCTTT. Amino acid sequence: CASSQEGGGNTEAFF.